The T cell receptor beta chain under discussion was sequenced for a study of identical twins. Trimming pared 0 bases from V and 0 bases from J, leaving 7 bases between. This CDR3 comprises 14 residues. Germline CDR1 SGDLS, CDR2 YYNGEE. TCRdb redid the calling of the 5' RACE reads with MiXCR, one entry per CDR3 protein. The data show 200,000 to 250,000 distinct CDR3 sequences, with over 5% seen just once and less than 15% held by the top ten. The same specimen was also included in a second study, on T cells expressing NK-cell markers. As reported in that work: Within the sequenced cohort of eight donors, seven exhibited HCMV seropositivity and one was seronegative. NKG2C+ dominant clonotype frequencies in over 5 donors were about 1.0-7.5% of CD8+ T cells.

The sequenced material came from CD8+ T cells sorted from blood. This receptor was taken from a woman between 18 and 29 years old in good health. This rearrangement joins TRBV9 to TRBJ2-7; no definite D call. The CDR3 is CASSVAASSYEQYF. The CDR3 DNA follows: TGTGCCAGCAGCGTAGCTGCGAGCTCCTACGAGCAGTACTTC.